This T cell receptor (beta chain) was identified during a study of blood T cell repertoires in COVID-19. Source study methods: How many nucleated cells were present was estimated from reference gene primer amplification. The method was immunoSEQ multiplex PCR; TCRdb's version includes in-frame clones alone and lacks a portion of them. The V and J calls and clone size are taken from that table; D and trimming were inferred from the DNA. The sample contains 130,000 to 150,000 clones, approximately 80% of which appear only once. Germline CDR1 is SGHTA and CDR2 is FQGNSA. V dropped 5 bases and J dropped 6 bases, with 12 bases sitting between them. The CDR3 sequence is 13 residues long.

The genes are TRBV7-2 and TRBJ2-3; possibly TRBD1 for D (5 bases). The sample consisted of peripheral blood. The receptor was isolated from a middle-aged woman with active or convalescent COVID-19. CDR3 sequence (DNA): TGTGCCAGCAGCGCCCTTGCAGGGGATACGCAGTATTTT. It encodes CASSALAGDTQYF.